The 20 T cell receptor beta chains reported below all come from one sample, sequenced in a study of T-cell reconstitution after alpha-beta-depleted transplantation in children. During its preparation, the TCRbeta library received unique molecular identifiers. TCRdb called the PCR reads again in MiXCR, with one record for every CDR3 protein. The sample lists about 200,000 distinct CDR3 sequences; about 6% were seen once. This material consisted of PBMCs, taken before TCRalphabeta/CD19-depleted stem cell transplant. The receptors derive from a girl in the first two years of life with combined immunodeficiency, due to receive a stem cell transplant.

Comments on this clonotype: A clone one base away is much larger, so this may be a read error. This chain joins TRBV4-3 and TRBJ2-7; D unclear. The V end was cut by 5 bases, the J end by 7 bases, with 18 bases between. From germline, CDR1 is LGHNA and CDR2 YSLEER. The CDR3 is 14 amino acids. The CDR3, as DNA: TGCGCCAGCAGCGAAAGGCCCAGAGGAAGTGAGCAGTACTTC. Its translation is CASSERPRGSEQYF.

This clonotype has a count of ten or more. The gene calls are TRBV15 and TRBJ2-5, with D possibly being TRBD1 or TRBD2 (5 bases each). V was trimmed by 1 base and J by 3 bases, leaving 9 bases between them. In germline, CDR1 is LNHNV, CDR2 YYDKDF (reference sequence). The CDR3 extends over 14 amino acids. The CDR3 sequence is CATSRGVGEETQYF. The CDR3 coding sequence is TGTGCCACCAGCAGAGGAGTGGGGGAAGAGACCCAGTACTTC.

Ten or more counts support this clonotype. The chain couples TRBV10-3 to TRBJ2-1, with TRBD2 matching over 8 bases. The CDR3 is 15 residues long. Germline CDR1 reads ENHRY; CDR2 reads SYGVKD. Trimming at V came to 4 bases and at J to 5 bases, leaving 7 bases not matched to a gene. CDR3 loop: CAISVASGHNNEQFF. The CDR3 DNA reads TGTGCCATCAGTGTGGCTAGCGGGCATAACAATGAGCAGTTCTTC.

This clonotype has at least ten counts. V is TRBV7-9 and J is TRBJ2-3; D is ambiguous. Germline assignment: CDR1 SEHNR and CDR2 FQNEAQ (reference sequence). The CDR3 sequence is 15 residues long. V shed 1 base and J shed 4 bases, with 12 bases lying between them. CDR3 sequence reads: CASSLDISPADTQYF. The CDR3 bases are TGTGCCAGCAGCTTAGACATTTCACCGGCAGATACGCAGTATTTT.

This clonotype has at least ten counts. The chain uses TRBV5-8 and TRBJ1-3; 7 positions agree with TRBD1. Germline V CDR1 and CDR2: SGHTS, YDEGEE. The CDR3 has 15 amino acids. The V segment lost 4 bases and the J segment 0 bases; nucleotides outside the gene matches: 4. The CDR3 region has the DNA TGTGCCAGCAGCATAGGGACAGTCTCTGGAAACACCATATATTTT. Amino acids: CASSIGTVSGNTIYF.

Ten or more counts support this clonotype. The V call is TRBV29-1, the J call TRBJ2-7; possibly TRBD2 for D (5 bases). The germline gives CDR1 SQVTM, CDR2 ANQGSEA. Trimming stripped 7 bases from V and 4 bases from J, with 11 bases between. The CDR3 runs 11 residues. The CDR3 region has the DNA TGCAGCGGGACTTACGATTACGAGCAGTACTTC. This translates into CSGTYDYEQYF.

This clonotype appeared a few times. The genes are TRBV29-1 and TRBJ2-1; the D gene is possibly TRBD1 (7 bases). The germline gives CDR1 SQVTM, CDR2 ANQGSEA. The CDR3 runs 13 residues. With 7 bases removed from V and 6 bases from J, the gap between germline ends came to 16 bases. CDR3 DNA: TGCAGCGCTAACCGCGGGACAGTCAATGAGCAGTTCTTC. It specifies CSANRGTVNEQFF.

Of note for this clonotype: The junction departs from the called germline gene at one end, perhaps through a read error. V gene TRBV4-2 combines with J gene TRBJ2-7; D may be TRBD1 (5 bases). Looked up from germline, CDR1 is LGHNA and CDR2 is YNFKEQ. The CDR3 is 14 residues long. The CDR3 loop is CAISLGLGDYEQYF. In DNA, the CDR3 is TGTGCCATCAGCCTCGGGTTAGGGGACTACGAGCAGTACTTC.

This clonotype was counted ten times or more. The J gene is TRBJ2-1, the V gene TRBV27; TRBD2 aligns across 12 bases. CDR3 length: 14 residues. Germline V CDR1 and CDR2: MNHEY, SMNVEV (reference sequence). With V trimmed by 7 bases and J by 7 bases, 5 bases remained unmatched. CDR3 sequence (DNA): TGTGCCAGCACCCTAGCGGGAGGGGGTAATGAGCAGTTCTTC. Encoded protein: CASTLAGGGNEQFF.

This clonotype turned up a few times. The chain recombines TRBV30 with TRBJ1-1; 12 positions agree with TRBD1. The germline V gene has CDR1 GTSNPN and CDR2 SVGIG (reference sequence). This CDR3 is built from 14 residues. Germline trimming cut 2 bases from V and 3 bases from J; bases unmatched to any gene: 1. The CDR3 DNA reads TGTGCCTGGAGTTGGGACAGGGGGCACACTGAAGCTTTCTTT. As protein: CAWSWDRGHTEAFF.

Details on this clonotype: A read error may account for a junction end that differs from germline. The rearrangement links TRBV20-1 to TRBJ2-3; 11 nucleotides align to TRBD2. In germline, CDR1 is DFQATT, CDR2 SNEGSKA (reference sequence). This CDR3 comprises 17 residues. CDR3 sequence: CCARELAGDGGSDTQYF. CDR3 in DNA: TGCTGTGCTAGAGAACTAGCGGGAGACGGCGGTTCAGATACGCAGTATTTT.

In its sample, this clonotype was seen many times. This chain joins TRBV21-1 and TRBJ2-7; the D call in the table, TRBD1, was not verified against the DNA. TRBV21-1 is a pseudogene. The CDR3 spans 15 residues. CDR3 sequence: CASSTHRDSPYEQYF. The CDR3 nucleotides read TGTGCCAGCAGCACCCACCGGGACAGCCCCTACGAGCAGTACTTC.

Many counts were recorded for this clonotype. The V and J genes are TRBV12-3 or TRBV12-4 and TRBJ2-7; D ambiguous. This CDR3 region has 13 residues. Trimming stripped 6 bases from V and 3 bases from J, with 12 bases between. CDR3 DNA sequence: TGTGCCAGCAGGGGTGAGCCATACTACGAGCAGTACTTC. Amino acid sequence: CASRGEPYYEQYF.

In its sample, this clonotype was seen many times. The rearrangement uses TRBV29-1 and TRBJ1-1; a possible D gene is TRBD1 (5 bases). The CDR3 covers 14 residues. Germline CDR1 and CDR2: SQVTM and ANQGSEA. V lost 7 bases to trimming and J lost 3 bases, with 18 bases between them. The CDR3 here is CSGGPRDMDTEAFF. In DNA form, the CDR3 reads TGCAGCGGCGGGCCCAGGGATATGGACACTGAAGCTTTCTTT.

The genes are TRBV10-3 and TRBJ2-5; D remains ambiguous. The CDR3 is made up of 14 amino acids. The germline V gene encodes CDR1 ENHRY and CDR2 SYGVKD. The V end was cut by 7 bases, the J end by 4 bases, with 16 bases between. Here the CDR3 reads CAITLPQRGETQYF. The CDR3 DNA is TGTGCCATCACCCTACCCCAACGCGGAGAGACCCAGTACTTC.

This clonotype has a count of ten or more. The gene calls are TRBV5-1 and TRBJ2-2; either TRBD1 or TRBD2 may supply D (5 bases each). V was cut by 0 bases and J by 0 bases, with 12 bases left in between. This CDR3 spans 17 amino acids. Per germline, CDR1 SGHRS and CDR2 YFSETQ. The CDR3 DNA is TGCGCCAGCAGCTTGGTCAGGGACCCACCGAACACCGGGGAGCTGTTTTTT. Amino acid sequence: CASSLVRDPPNTGELFF.

This clonotype turned up a few times. The chain couples TRBV19 to TRBJ2-6; no reliable D call. The V end lost 1 base, the J end lost 0 bases, and 4 bases lay between the germline ends. The length of the CDR3 is 15 residues. Germline CDR1 is LNHDA and CDR2 is SQIVND (reference sequence). CDR3 residues: CASSIALSGANVLTF. The CDR3 bases are TGTGCCAGTAGTATAGCCCTCTCTGGGGCCAACGTCCTGACTTTC.

This clonotype was seen many times. The gene calls are TRBV18 and TRBJ1-1; 8 bases are a match to TRBD1. V lost 5 bases, J lost 3 bases, and 5 bases stayed unmatched. This CDR3 is built from 14 residues. Germline lookup yields CDR1 KGHSH and CDR2 LQKENI. The CDR3 spells CASSGRGLDTEAFF. In DNA, the CDR3 is TGTGCCAGCTCAGGCAGGGGGCTCGACACTGAAGCTTTCTTT.

This clonotype was counted at least ten times. The chain recombines TRBV20-1 with TRBJ2-7; no firm D call. V was trimmed by 6 bases and J by 4 bases, leaving 19 bases between them. This CDR3 region has 14 residues. CDR1 DFQATT and CDR2 SNEGSKA come from the germline V gene (reference sequence). The CDR3 DNA sequence: TGCAGTGCCCAAAGGGCTACAAGCTCTTACGAGCAGTACTTC. Translating gives CSAQRATSSYEQYF.

This clonotype was counted only a few times. The chain carries TRBV5-1 and TRBJ2-3; TRBD1 might be the D (8 bases). CDR3 length: 17 residues. Trimming removed 0 bases at V and 4 bases at J, with 18 bases between. Per the germline V gene, CDR1 is SGHRS and CDR2 is YFSETQ. The CDR3 is CASSLGARTGRADTQYF. The CDR3 nucleotides are TGCGCCAGCAGCTTGGGGGCGCGGACAGGGAGGGCAGATACGCAGTATTTT.